This TCR beta chain was observed in a study of memory CD4+ T cells and cytomegalovirus serostatus. Across the whole study: Donors were healthy Belgian adults, 8 to 10 CMV seropositive and fewer than 30 seronegative.

Study-level points and caveats: About two fifths of the roughly 160 known CMV-associated TCRbeta sequences appeared in CD4+ memory. Median bootstrapped AUC for CMV status was just over 0.94 originally, around 0.91 US-trained.

Remarks on this clone: Antigen: not known.

Germline V CDR1 and CDR2: MDHEN, SYDVKM. This CDR3 is built from 15 residues. Between the trimmed V and J ends, which lost 2 bases and 6 bases, there was a span of 14 bases. The sort gate was single viable CD3+CD4+CD8-CD45RO+ cells for memory CD4+ T cells. Serostatus was set by detecting CMV pp150, pp28, p38, p52 IgG. Clones were read by immunoSEQ multiplex PCR, and TCRdb kept only the in-frame ones, dropping some. The data hold 54,000 or so clones, with 80% to 85% observed a single time. V usage is TRBV28 and J usage is TRBJ2-4; D is possibly TRBD1 (6 bases). This receptor was identified in an adult in good health and CMV-seronegative. The sequenced material came from memory CD4+ T cells from blood. For the CDR3, the DNA is TGTGCCAGCAGTTTAGGGGCGACAGGCGGAAACATTCAGTACTTC. Amino acid sequence: CASSLGATGGNIQYF. The full variable domain, with the rest looked up from reference TRBV28 and TRBJ2-4, is DVKVTQSSRYLVKRTGEKVFLECVQDMDHENMFWYRQDPGLGLRLIYFSYDVKMKEKGDIPEGYSVSREKKERFSLILESASTNQTSMYLCASSLGATGGNIQYFGAGTRLSVL.